Listed below are T cell receptor beta chains from one sample, sequenced in a study of T cells in Graves' hyperthyroidism and ophthalmopathy. Each CDR3 protein gets one entry after TCRdb re-called the multiplex PCR reads with MiXCR. The sample lists about half a million distinct CDR3 sequences, 15% to 20% occurring once. The source material was blood. These receptors all stem from a woman aged 25-40 years with Graves' ophthalmopathy. The CDR3 runs from the conserved cysteine through the conserved F or W. A D gene is named only where the DNA matches it firmly. Size is omitted from some rows. Given values are once, few, many or a class for expanded clones.

j_gene	v_gene	d_gene	abundance	CDR3aa	CDR3nt
TRBJ2-1	TRBV11-3	TRBD1	many	CASSGTGGPNEQFF	TGTGCCAGCAGCGGGACAGGGGGACCCAATGAGCAGTTCTTC
TRBJ2-4	TRBV30	NA	few	CAWSVQALAKNIQYF	TGTGCCTGGAGTGTACAAGCGTTAGCCAAAAACATTCAGTACTTC
TRBJ1-6	TRBV2	NA	many	CASSAASSYNSPLHF	TGTGCCAGCAGTGCAGCGAGCTCCTATAATTCACCCCTCCACTTT
TRBJ1-2	TRBV5-1	NA	NA	CASSFHLGRGYGYTF	TGCGCCAGCAGCTTTCACCTGGGTCGGGGCTATGGCTACACCTTC
TRBJ1-1	TRBV5-1	NA	NA	CASSVQGFGTEAFF	TGCGCCAGCAGCGTGCAGGGGTTCGGCACTGAAGCTTTCTTT
TRBJ1-4	TRBV7-2	NA	few	CASSSSGHMEKLFF	TGTGCCAGCAGCTCCTCCGGGCATATGGAAAAACTGTTTTTT
TRBJ2-1	TRBV5-1	TRBD2	few	CASSLGGPGLAGPRVFF	TGCGCCAGCAGCTTGGGTGGTCCGGGACTAGCGGGACCTCGGGTGTTCTTC
TRBJ1-3	TRBV12-3/TRBV12-4	TRBD1	NA	CASTEGQSSGNTIYF	TGTGCCAGCACCGAGGGACAGAGCTCTGGAAACACCATATATTTT
TRBJ2-7	TRBV6-1	TRBD2	NA	CASSFLGLAGYEQYF	TGTGCCAGCAGTTTCCTGGGACTAGCGGGATACGAGCAGTACTTC
TRBJ2-4	TRBV2	TRBD1	few	CASSSITRGLGKNIQYF	TGTGCCAGCAGTTCTATAACCAGGGGGCTCGGCAAAAACATTCAGTACTTC
TRBJ2-7	TRBV5-1	TRBD1	many	CASSSGTGEYEQYF	TGCGCCAGCAGCTCCGGGACAGGGGAATACGAGCAGTACTTC
TRBJ1-4	TRBV19	NA	NA	CASKLKKMGEKLFF	TGTGCCAGTAAGCTAAAGAAGATGGGTGAAAAACTGTTTTTT
TRBJ2-3	TRBV28	TRBD2	few	CASSPLYLPGSGITDTQYF	TGTGCCAGCAGTCCCCTCTACCTTCCAGGTAGCGGGATCACAGATACGCAGTATTTT
TRBJ2-2	TRBV7-3	NA	NA	CASSLTPNPGELFF	TGTGCCAGCAGCTTAACGCCGAATCCCGGGGAGCTGTTTTTT
TRBJ1-2	TRBV13	NA	NA	CASSLEVRGLNYGYTF	TGTGCCAGCAGCTTAGAAGTAAGGGGACTAAACTATGGCTACACCTTC
TRBJ1-5	TRBV7-2	TRBD1	many	CASSSDRGSNQPQHF	TGTGCCAGCAGCTCGGACAGGGGTAGCAATCAGCCCCAGCATTTT